The 11 T cell receptor beta chains reported below all come from one sample, sequenced in a study of neurological immune-mediated disorders (dated by TCRdb to about 2019). Libraries were built with 5' RACE. The run used an Illumina HiSeq 2500. TCRdb took the public reads, trimmed them with fastp at Q25, ran MiXCR for clone calling and kept in-frame beta chains. Every CDR3 protein is listed once, alongside the most common genes and DNA of its rows. Across this sample there are approximately 87,000 distinct CDR3 sequences, with approximately 14% seen only once. Nearly 7% of the sample belongs to the ten largest clones. Sequencing used PBMCs. Receptors originate from a woman between 50 and 59 years old in good health.

The chain uses TRBV20-1 and TRBJ2-7; D call uncertain. V lost 0 bases, J lost 4 bases, and 16 bases lay in between. The CDR3 runs 15 residues. Germline CDR1 and CDR2: DFQATT and SNEGSKA (reference sequence). CDR3 nucleotide sequence: TGCAGTGCTAGAGATTTCCGCGGCAGAGAGTACGAGCAGTACTTC. Its protein is CSARDFRGREYEQYF.

The rearrangement joins TRBV3-1 to TRBJ1-3; no definite D call. Germline V gene lookup returns CDR1 LGHDT and CDR2 YNNKEL (reference sequence). The CDR3 is made up of 16 amino acids. V was cut by 4 bases and J by 0 bases, with 13 bases left in between. The CDR3 bases are TGTGCCAGCAGCCCGTGGAGTAGCAGCTCTGGAAACACCATATATTTT. As protein: CASSPWSSSSGNTIYF.

This clonotype was recorded many times. This rearrangement joins TRBV27 to TRBJ2-5, with no clear D. This CDR3 spans 11 amino acids. With 6 bases removed from V and 4 bases from J, the gap between germline ends came to 6 bases. The V gene's germline CDR1 is MNHEY and CDR2 SMNVEV (reference sequence). CDR3 sequence (DNA): TGTGCCAGCAGCGAAAGAGAGACCCAGTACTTC. This gives the protein CASSERETQYF.

The V and J genes are TRBV5-1 and TRBJ1-2; D unresolved. CDR1 and CDR2 from the germline V gene are SGHRS and YFSETQ. Trimming left V 0 bases short and J 2 bases short, with 8 bases between. The CDR3 covers 14 residues. CDR3 in amino acids: CASSLGAANYGYTF. The DNA for the CDR3 is TGCGCCAGCAGCTTGGGGGCGGCCAACTATGGCTACACCTTC.

This clonotype was counted many times. The chain uses TRBV5-1 and TRBJ2-1, with D possibly being TRBD2 (7 bases). Trimming removed 6 bases from V and 1 base from J, with 17 bases in between. The CDR3 covers 16 residues. CDR1 and CDR2 (germline): SGHRS, YFSETQ. CDR3: CASNEGGGRSYNEQFF. The DNA of the CDR3 is TGCGCCAGCAACGAAGGGGGGGGCCGGTCCTACAATGAGCAGTTCTTC.

As to this clonotype: A much larger clone lies one base from this, so it may be a read error. CDR3 protein: CDSSPRLAGGWYEQYF. CDR3 sequence (DNA): TGTGACAGCAGCCCCCGACTAGCGGGGGGATGGTACGAGCAGTACTTC. The rearrangement uses TRBV6-5 and TRBJ2-7; 13 bases agree with TRBD2. This CDR3 comprises 16 residues. The germline CDR1 and CDR2 sequences are MNHEY and SVGAGI.

This clonotype occurred many times. This chain links TRBV28 with TRBJ1-5; 7 bases map to TRBD1. Germline values: CDR1 MDHEN, CDR2 SYDVKM. The CDR3 contains 16 residues. V lost 5 bases to trimming and J lost 7 bases; unmatched junction nucleotides: 14. CDR3 in DNA: TGTGCCAGCAGTCAGACGACAGGGTTCCAATTCCAGCCCCAGCATTTT. This gives the protein CASSQTTGFQFQPQHF.

This clonotype was seen a single time. J is TRBJ2-5 and V is TRBV20-1; TRBD1 might be the D (6 bases). Trimming pared 6 bases from V and 2 bases from J, leaving 13 bases between. CDR1 and CDR2 (germline): DFQATT, SNEGSKA (reference sequence). The CDR3 runs 13 residues. The CDR3 spells CSAPNREQETQYF. CDR3 bases: TGCAGTGCCCCCAACAGGGAACAAGAGACCCAGTACTTC.

This clonotype occurred many times. This chain joins TRBV27 and TRBJ1-2, with D maybe TRBD1 (5 bases). This CDR3 has 17 residues. V lost 1 base, J lost 4 bases, and 19 bases lay in between. Germline V lookup: CDR1 MNHEY, CDR2 SMNVEV (reference sequence). As DNA, the CDR3 is TGTGCCAGCAGTTTATTCGGAGGGGTAGCAACCTCCTATGGCTACACCTTC. It codes for CASSLFGGVATSYGYTF.

This clonotype has a count of ten or more. The rearrangement links TRBV5-1 to TRBJ2-5, with TRBD1 identical over 10 bases. The J segment lost 5 bases and the V segment lost 4 bases, leaving 11 bases of the junction unmatched. Per the germline V gene, CDR1 is SGHRS and CDR2 is YFSETQ. CDR3 length: 16 amino acids. CDR3 coding DNA: TGCGCCAGCAGCGCGGACAGGGGGTTCTCTTCGGAGACCCAGTACTTC. This sequence encodes CASSADRGFSSETQYF.

This clonotype appeared many times. This chain connects TRBV29-1 to TRBJ1-4; the D gene is possibly TRBD1 (5 bases). Trimming pared 8 bases from V and 4 bases from J, leaving 14 bases between. The CDR3 is made up of 13 amino acids. CDR1 is SQVTM, CDR2 ANQGSEA, per germline. The CDR3 DNA sequence: TGCAGCTATATTGGGGGGGATAATGAAAAACTGTTTTTT. It specifies CSYIGGDNEKLFF.